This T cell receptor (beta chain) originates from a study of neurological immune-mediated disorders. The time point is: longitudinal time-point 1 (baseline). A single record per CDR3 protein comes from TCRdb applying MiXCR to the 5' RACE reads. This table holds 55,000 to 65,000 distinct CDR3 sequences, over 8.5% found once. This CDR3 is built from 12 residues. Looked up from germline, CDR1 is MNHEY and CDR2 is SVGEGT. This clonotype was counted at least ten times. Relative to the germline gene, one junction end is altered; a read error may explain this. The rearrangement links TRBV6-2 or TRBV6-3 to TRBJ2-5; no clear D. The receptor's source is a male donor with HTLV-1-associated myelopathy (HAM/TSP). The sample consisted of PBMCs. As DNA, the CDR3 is TGTGCCAGCAGCCACGACCATGAGACCCAGTACTTC. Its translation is CASSHDHETQYF.